The clone carrying this T cell receptor (beta chain) was seen more than once but under ten times. Antigen unknown. The entry originates in a study of T-cell memory formation after mild COVID-19. Study as a whole: Largely donor-specific TCR clusters were found. Study-level findings and limits: For contracting clones, CD4+ ones sat mainly in CM and EM, CD8+ in EMRA. Some SARS-CoV-2-responding clones were already detected in memory before infection.

TCRdb redid the calling of the 5' RACE reads with MiXCR, one entry per CDR3 protein. The sample lists about 290,000 distinct CDR3 sequences, approximately 18% occurring once. CDR3 length: 15 amino acids. In germline, CDR1 is SEHNR, CDR2 FQNEAQ (reference sequence). V was pared by 5 bases and J by 2 bases, with 14 bases between. This chain joins TRBV7-9 and TRBJ2-3; D may correspond to TRBD1 or TRBD2 (6 bases each). This TCR came from a man aged 18 to 29 who had mild COVID-19 (a few samples of this study predate the infection). Cell type and time point are not known. What was sequenced was PBMCs or a T cell subset sorted from them (not recorded which). The DNA for the CDR3 is TGTGCCAGCAGCCCCTTCAGGGGACTCACAGATACGCAGTATTTT. It yields the protein CASSPFRGLTDTQYF. The full variable domain, completed using reference TRBV7-9 and TRBJ2-3, is DTGVSQNPRHKITKRGQNVTFRCDPISEHNRLYWYRQTLGQGPEFLTYFQNEAQLEKSRLLSDRFSAERPKGSFSTLEIQRTEQGDSAMYLCASSPFRGLTDTQYFGPGTRLTVL.